A selection of T cell receptor beta chains follows, all from one sample in a study of OX40 agonist ivuxolimab in advanced cancers. The assay was immunoSEQ multiplex PCR, and TCRdb's table has in-frame clones only and misses some. The sample holds 60,000 to 65,000 clones, about 93% seen once. The sample here was CD4+ or CD8+ T cells sorted from blood, taken in a trial of the OX40 agonist ivuxolimab. The receptor set was obtained from an adult with an advanced solid tumor such as melanoma, head and neck, liver or kidney cancer. CDR3s include the opening cysteine and the closing phenylalanine or tryptophan. The D gene is left open where the match is weak. Clone size is not always given. Where it is, it says once, few, many or a class for expanded clones.

>NA|NA|TRBJ1-3|TRBV4-1
TGCGCCAGCAGCCCTCAGAACTCTGGAAACACCATATATTTT
CASSPQNSGNTIYF
>NA|TRBD1|TRBJ1-1|TRBV9
TGTGCCAGCAGCCCCGGGACAGGGGCGGAAGCTTTCTTT
CASSPGTGAEAFF
>NA|NA|TRBJ1-4|TRBV6-5
TGTGCCAGTGAAGATGAAAAACTGTTTTTT
CASEDEKLFF
>NA|NA|TRBJ1-1|TRBV28
TGTGCCAGCAGTTTAGCGCGGGAATCAAGGACTGAAGCTTTCTTT
CASSLARESRTEAFF
>NA|NA|TRBJ1-1|TRBV25-1
TGTGCCAGCAGTGTTGGACGGTACACTGAAGCTTTCTTT
CASSVGRYTEAFF
>NA|NA|TRBJ2-7|TRBV28
TGTGCCAGCAGTCCAAACTACGAGCAGTACTTC
CASSPNYEQYF
>NA|NA|TRBJ2-7|TRBV2
TGTGCCAGCGTAGCGGACACGTCCTACGAGCAGTACTTC
CASVADTSYEQYF
>NA|TRBD2|TRBJ2-2|TRBV2
TGTGCCAGCAGTCTCTGGACCAGACTAGCGGGGAACACCGGGGAGCTGTTTTTT
CASSLWTRLAGNTGELFF
>few|TRBD2|TRBJ2-7|TRBV19
TGTGCCAGTAGTATCCGGACTAGCTCCTACGAGCAGTACTTC
CASSIRTSSYEQYF
>NA|NA|TRBJ1-5|TRBV7-8
TGTGCCAGCAGCTTAGTATCTGGGAGCAATCAGCCCCAGCATTTT
CASSLVSGSNQPQHF
>NA|NA|TRBJ2-2|TRBV6-5
TGTGCCAGCACCTGGGGCGGCCTAAACACCGGGGAGCTGTTTTTT
CASTWGGLNTGELFF
>NA|NA|TRBJ2-7|TRBV27
TGTGCCAGCAGTCTCCTCATGGGTACAGCGGGCTACGAGCAGTACTTC
CASSLLMGTAGYEQYF
>NA|NA|TRBJ2-2|TRBV10-1
TGCGCCAGCTCATGGGGGGCCGGGGAGCTGTTTTTT
CASSWGAGELFF
>NA|NA|TRBJ2-7|TRBV7-8
TGTGCCAGCAGCTTAGTCGACGAGCAGTACTTC
CASSLVDEQYF
>NA|NA|TRBJ2-2|TRBV9
TGTGCCAGCAGCGTAGGGGAAACCGGGGAGCTGTTTTTT
CASSVGETGELFF
>NA|NA|TRBJ1-2|TRBV5-1
TGCGCCAGCAGCGTTACGGGACTTGCGGACTATGGCTACACCTTC
CASSVTGLADYGYTF
>NA|NA|TRBJ2-5|TRBV7-2
TGTGCCAGCAGCTTCCGGGACTTTTTGTACTTC
CASSFRDFLYF
>NA|TRBD2|TRBJ2-5|TRBV4-3
TGCGCCAGCAGCCTGATAGCGGGGACGCAAGAGACCCAGTACTTC
CASSLIAGTQETQYF
>once|TRBD1|TRBJ2-4|TRBV28
TGTGCCAGCAGTTTCCTTACCGGGACAGGGGATGGCAAAAACATTCAGTACTTC
CASSFLTGTGDGKNIQYF
>NA|NA|TRBJ1-4|TRBV28
TGTGCCAGCAGTTTTTACCGGGGACAAACTAATGAAAAACTGTTTTTT
CASSFYRGQTNEKLFF
>NA|NA|TRBJ2-7|TRBV23-1
TGCGCCAGCAGTCCCTTTATCAGCTCTCACGAGCAGTACTTC
CASSPFISSHEQYF
>NA|NA|TRBJ1-2|TRBV30
TGTGCCTGGAAGATTTCCGCCGTACGGAAGTATGGCTACACCTTC
CAWKISAVRKYGYTF
>NA|TRBD1|TRBJ1-1|TRBV4-1
TGCGCCAGCATCGCAATTTGGACAGGGAGGGACACTGAAGCTTTCTTT
CASIAIWTGRDTEAFF
>NA|TRBD2|TRBJ2-1|TRBV5-1
TGCGCCAGCAACCGGGAGGGCGATCACAATGAGCAGTTCTTC
CASNREGDHNEQFF
>NA|NA|TRBJ2-7|TRBV6-1
TGTGCCAGCAGATTCGGATCCTACGAGCAGTACTTC
CASRFGSYEQYF
>once|NA|TRBJ2-7|TRBV4-1
TGCGCCAGCAGCCAAGATGGGAGGGGGCAGTACGAGCAGTACTTC
CASSQDGRGQYEQYF
>NA|TRBD1|TRBJ2-4|TRBV20-1
TGCAGTGCAAGGGACAGCCTTATACACTTC
CSARDSLIHF
>NA|NA|TRBJ2-3|TRBV5-6
NA
CASILGGHRTDTQYF
>NA|TRBD2|TRBJ2-7|TRBV27
TGTGCCAGCAGCCATAGCGGGAGCCACGAGCAGTACTTC
CASSHSGSHEQYF
>NA|NA|TRBJ2-2|TRBV7-6
TGTGCCAGCAGCTCCGGGACTGCGAACACCGGGGAGCTGTTTTTT
CASSSGTANTGELFF
>NA|TRBD1|TRBJ2-7|TRBV7-6
TGTGCCAGCAGCTTAAGAGGCCAGGGGGCCGGCTACGAGCAGTACTTC
CASSLRGQGAGYEQYF
>NA|NA|TRBJ2-1|TRBV9
TGTGCCAGCAGCGTATCAGGGAGCTCCTACAATGAGCAGTTCTTC
CASSVSGSSYNEQFF
>NA|TRBD1|TRBJ2-7|TRBV19
TGTGCCAGTAGCATGGGGACAGGAGCATACTACGAGCAGTACTTC
CASSMGTGAYYEQYF
>NA|NA|TRBJ2-7|TRBV23-1
TGCGCCAGCAGTCAATCGTATCGTAGCGTTTGCACCTACGAGCAGTACTTC
CASSQSYRSVCTYEQYF
>NA|NA|TRBJ2-5|TRBV6-4
TGTGCCATCCGAACAGGCTACCACGAAGAGACCCAGTACTTC
CAIRTGYHEETQYF
>NA|NA|TRBJ2-7|TRBV7-9
TGTGCCAGCAGCTTAACGGGAGAGGGCCCCTACGAGCAGTACTTC
CASSLTGEGPYEQYF
>NA|TRBD1|TRBJ2-7|TRBV29-1
TGCAGCGTTGAGACAGGGTCCTACGAGCAGTACTTC
CSVETGSYEQYF
>NA|NA|TRBJ2-5|TRBV7-9
TGTGCCAGCAGCTTTCAACTAGAAGAGACCCAGTACTTC
CASSFQLEETQYF
>NA|NA|TRBJ1-1|TRBV28
TGTGCCAGCAGCCTCCGGGGAGGGAACACTGAAGCTTTCTTT
CASSLRGGNTEAFF
>NA|TRBD1|TRBJ1-2|TRBV7-6
TGTGCCAGCAGCTCCCGGACAGGGGTGATTGGTGGCTACACCTTC
CASSSRTGVIGGYTF
>NA|TRBD2|TRBJ2-7|TRBV25-1
TGTGCCAGCAGTGGAGGTCTAGCGGGAGGGCCCTACGAGCAGTACTTC
CASSGGLAGGPYEQYF
>NA|TRBD2|TRBJ2-7|TRBV2
TGTGCCAGCAGTGCTAGGAGGACTAGCGGGAGAAAAGACCCCTACGAGCAGTACTTC
CASSARRTSGRKDPYEQYF
>NA|NA|TRBJ1-5|TRBV28
TGTGCCAGCAGTTTAGGCGGGGAGCAGCCCCAGCATTTT
CASSLGGEQPQHF
>NA|NA|TRBJ2-7|TRBV4-1
TGCGCCAGCAGCCCCGCAGGTTCCTACGAGCAGTACTTC
CASSPAGSYEQYF
>NA|NA|TRBJ1-2|TRBV19
TGTGCCAGTAGTTGGGAGAGGTCAGCCTATGGCTACACCTTC
CASSWERSAYGYTF
>NA|TRBD1|TRBJ2-7|TRBV30
TGTGCCTGGAGTGTGCAGGGGGCTTACGAGCAGTACTTC
CAWSVQGAYEQYF
>NA|TRBD1|TRBJ2-7|TRBV11-2
TGTGCCAGCAGCCCTTGGACAGGTGAGCAGTACTTC
CASSPWTGEQYF
>NA|NA|TRBJ2-1|TRBV7-9
TGTGCCAGCAGCTTAGGGTATACAGGGAAGGGGAATGAGCAGTTCTTC
CASSLGYTGKGNEQFF
>NA|NA|TRBJ1-1|TRBV11-2
TGTGCCAGCAGCTTAGGACAGTACACTGAAGCTTTCTTT
CASSLGQYTEAFF